This passage covers 9 T cell receptor beta chains from one sample sequenced in a study of long-term antiretroviral therapy in people with HIV. Survey-level immunoSEQ v3.0 assays were run. Libraries were prepared by immunoSEQ multiplex PCR; TCRdb keeps only in-frame clonotypes and omits some of them. Among some 30,000 clones listed, 90% to 95% were seen once. The sample consisted of unsorted PBMCs, taken more than 7.1 years after starting antiretroviral therapy. The source is a man aged 50-59 years with HIV.

The chain links TRBV19 to TRBJ2-2; no firm D call. CDR1 LNHDA and CDR2 SQIVND come from the germline V gene (reference sequence). V lost 3 bases and J lost 6, with 5 bases in between. The CDR3 sequence is 12 residues long. The DNA for the CDR3 is TGTGCCAGTAGTATCAGCCCCGGGGAGCTGTTTTTT. Translating it yields CASSISPGELFF.

In DNA form, the CDR3 reads TGCGCCAGCAGCTCCGGGACTAGACTCCAAACTCCGAACAATGAGCAGTTCTTC. Encoded protein: CASSSGTRLQTPNNEQFF. The chain recombines TRBV5-1 with TRBJ2-1, with 8 nucleotides matching TRBD2. There are 18 residues in the CDR3. CDR1 is SGHRS and CDR2 is YFSETQ in the germline V gene. Unmatched junction bases numbered 16, after V lost 3 bases and J lost 5 bases.

The V and J genes are TRBV10-2 and TRBJ1-1; D is unresolved. Trimming pared 2 bases from V and 6 bases from J, leaving 13 bases between. This CDR3 comprises 14 residues. The V gene's germline CDR1 is WSHSY and CDR2 SAAADI. The CDR3 DNA follows: TGCGCCAGCAGTGAGAGGCGCCAGTCCTCTGAAGCTTTCTTT. It specifies CASSERRQSSEAFF.

The chain uses TRBV7-9 and TRBJ2-5; 7 bases align to TRBD1. V lost 3 bases, J lost 3 bases, and 4 bases stayed unmatched. Per the germline V gene, CDR1 is SEHNR and CDR2 is FQNEAQ (reference sequence). The CDR3 is 14 residues long. CDR3: CASSFFTGEETQYF. The CDR3 coding sequence is TGTGCCAGCAGCTTCTTTACAGGGGAAGAGACCCAGTACTTC.

The V gene is TRBV5-1, the J gene TRBJ1-1, with D possibly TRBD1 on 5 matching bases. V was pared by 0 bases and J by 1 base, with 7 bases between. The CDR3 has 14 amino acids. CDR1 is SGHRS and CDR2 is YFSETQ in the germline V gene. The DNA of the CDR3 is TGCGCCAGCAGCTTGGGCGGGGGGAACACTGAAGCTTTCTTT. This codes for CASSLGGGNTEAFF. The variable domain in full, with the rest retrieved from reference TRBV5-1 and TRBJ1-1, is KAGVTQTPRYLIKTRGQQVTLSCSPISGHRSVSWYQQTPGQGLQFLFEYFSETQRNKGNFPGRFSGRQFSNSRSEMNVSTLELGDSALYLCASSLGGGNTEAFFGQGTRLTVV.

The CDR3 coding sequence is TGCGCCAGCAGCTCCCAGGGGTATGGCACTGAAGCTTTCTTT. It yields the protein CASSSQGYGTEAFF. This chain links TRBV5-1 with TRBJ1-1; tentatively, D is TRBD1 (6 bases). Germline loops: CDR1 SGHRS, CDR2 YFSETQ. The CDR3 extends over 14 amino acids. V lost 3 bases, J lost 4 bases, and 13 bases lay in between.

This chain connects TRBV2 to TRBJ1-3; TRBD1 agrees at 7 bases. This CDR3 contains 14 residues. The J segment lost 6 bases and the V segment lost 6 bases, leaving 8 bases of the junction unmatched. Looked up from germline, CDR1 is SNHLY and CDR2 is FYNNEI. CDR3 sequence reads: CASSGQVGINTIYF. The CDR3 nucleotides read TGTGCCAGCAGCGGACAGGTTGGAATAAACACCATATATTTT. Together with reference TRBV2 and TRBJ1-3, the CDR3 gives the full variable domain: EPEVTQTPSHQVTQMGQEVILRCVPISNHLYFYWYRQILGQKVEFLVSFYNNEISEKSEIFDDQFSVERPDGSNFTLKIRSTKLEDSAMYFCASSGQVGINTIYFGEGSWLTVV.

This chain uses TRBV6-4 with TRBJ1-6; 8 nucleotides match TRBD1. Germline V gives CDR1 MRHNA, CDR2 SNTAGT. CDR3 size: 13 residues. Unmatched junction bases numbered 1, after V lost 5 bases and J lost 7 bases. CDR3 nucleotides: TGTGCCAGCAGTCGGACAGGGAATTCACCCCTCCACTTT. Protein product: CASSRTGNSPLHF.

The count of this clone is one. The V call is TRBV5-4, the J call TRBJ2-1, with 7 bases aligning to TRBD1. The CDR3 consists of 17 residues. Germline-derived CDR1 and CDR2 are SGHNT and YYREEE (reference sequence). V was clipped by 0 bases and J by 7 bases; unmatched bases: 13. Here the CDR3 reads CASSLAGGGPQGNEQFF. The CDR3 bases are TGTGCCAGCAGCTTGGCCGGAGGCGGTCCACAGGGGAATGAGCAGTTCTTC.